This T cell receptor (beta chain) appears in the sequencing data of a study of blood T cell repertoires in COVID-19. In the study overall: Samples representing acute and convalescent COVID-19 were sourced from the United States, Italy and Spain. The analysed material was cDNA or gDNA that came from T cells, B-cell-depleted T cells, or PBMCs.

Original analysis: Reference gene primer amplification yielded estimated nucleated cell counts. Some clones are missing from TCRdb's copy, which holds only in-frame ones; the method was immunoSEQ multiplex PCR. Clonal size and the V and J genes are those of that table, whereas D and trimming came from the DNA. The data hold around 150,000 clones, with 65% to 90% observed a single time. Trimming took 3 bases from V and 6 from J, leaving 16 bases between them. Germline V lookup: CDR1 MGHRA, CDR2 YSYEKL. CDR3 length: 15 amino acids. The sequenced sample consisted of peripheral blood. V and J are TRBV4-1 and TRBJ2-3; weak D call: TRBD2 (7 bases). The clonotype comes from a man in his sixties with acute or convalescent COVID-19. The DNA of the CDR3 is TGCGCCAGCAGCCAGAAGGGGGGGAGCCCTGATACGCAGTATTTT. It encodes CASSQKGGSPDTQYF.